A selection of T cell receptor beta chains follows, all from one sample in a study of CXCR3 chemokines and chemotherapy response in bladder cancer. TCRdb called the PCR reads again in MiXCR, with one record for every CDR3 protein. This table has approximately 13,000 distinct CDR3 sequences, under 15% appearing once. Collection of the sample occurred from a patient whose treatment included neoadjuvant chemotherapy. These TCRs come from a human donor with bladder cancer that did not respond to neoadjuvant chemotherapy. Each CDR3 is given with its conserved first and last residue. A D gene is named only where the DNA matches it firmly. Size is stated for part of the rows, as once, few or many counts, or as a class when the clone is expanded.

>TRBV6-1|TRBD1|TRBJ2-7|many
CASSEPVGTASYEQYF
TGTGCCAGCAGTGAACCCGTAGGGACAGCATCCTACGAGCAGTACTTC
>TRBV27|TRBD2|TRBJ2-1|few
CASTPATSGNEQFF
TGTGCCAGCACCCCCGCGACTAGCGGTAATGAGCAGTTCTTC
>TRBV10-3|NA|TRBJ1-5|many
CAINDRNNQPQHF
TGTGCCATCAATGACAGAAACAATCAGCCCCAGCATTTT
>TRBV19|NA|TRBJ2-5|once
CASCDLARGRTQYF
TGTGCCAGTTGCGACTTAGCGCGGGGGCGCACCCAGTACTTC
>TRBV6-6|TRBD1|TRBJ2-5|many
CASRRQGQETQYF
TGTGCCAGCAGGAGACAGGGGCAAGAGACCCAGTACTTC
>TRBV6-5|TRBD1|TRBJ1-2|many
CASRLGGKPYSF
TGTGCCAGCAGACTAGGGGGCAAGCCCTACTCCTTC
>TRBV10-3|TRBD1|TRBJ1-2|few
CAIGESRRGDGYTF
TGTGCCATCGGTGAGTCGCGCAGGGGGGATGGCTACACCTTC
>TRBV5-6|NA|TRBJ2-2|many
CASSQDLGIGELFF
TGTGCCAGCAGTCAAGATTTGGGGATCGGGGAGCTGTTTTTT
>TRBV30|NA|TRBJ2-5|many
CAWSSPVETQYF
TGTGCCTGGAGTTCCCCGGTGGAGACCCAGTACTTC
>TRBV7-2|NA|TRBJ2-5|many
CASRILETQYF
TGTGCCAGCAGAATTCTAGAGACCCAGTACTTC
>TRBV19|NA|TRBJ1-5|NA
CASSIFETSNQPQHF
TGTGCCAGTAGTATTTTTGAAACTAGCAATCAGCCCCAGCATTTT
>TRBV15|TRBD1|TRBJ2-7|NA
CATRALGQGEEQYF
TGTGCCACCAGGGCCCTGGGGCAGGGGGAAGAGCAGTACTTC
>TRBV19|TRBD2|TRBJ2-1|many
CASTLAGNSYNEQFF
TGTGCCAGTACCCTAGCGGGAAACTCCTACAATGAGCAGTTCTTC
>TRBV6-2/TRBV6-3|NA|TRBJ2-1|medium-sized
CASSYSGSGVLKNEQFF
TGTGCCAGCAGTTACTCGGGATCGGGGGTGTTGAAGAATGAGCAGTTCTTC
>TRBV9|NA|TRBJ2-1|many
CASSVGRGRSYNEQFF
TGTGCCAGCAGCGTAGGACGGGGCCGCTCCTACAATGAGCAGTTCTTC
>TRBV7-9|NA|TRBJ2-2|many
CASSFNTGELFF
TGTGCCAGCAGCTTTAACACCGGGGAGCTGTTTTTT
>TRBV7-9|NA|TRBJ2-1|many
CASSLGLSTWGEQFF
TGTGCCAGCAGCTTAGGCCTATCTACCTGGGGGGAGCAGTTCTTC
>TRBV2|NA|TRBJ2-3|NA
CASSGGDF
TGTGCCAGCAGTGGAGGGGATTTT
>TRBV19|NA|TRBJ2-3|many
CASSWASGTDTQYF
TGTGCCAGTAGTTGGGCTAGCGGCACAGATACGCAGTATTTT
>TRBV7-2|TRBD1|TRBJ1-6|many
CASSSRDRGSPLHF
TGTGCCAGCAGCTCCCGGGACAGGGGCTCACCCCTCCACTTT
>TRBV12-3/TRBV12-4|TRBD1|TRBJ1-2|many
CASSRTGGYDGYTF
TGTGCCAGCAGTCGGACAGGGGGTTACGATGGCTACACCTTC
>TRBV6-5|NA|TRBJ2-7|few
CASSHEGYEQYF
TGTGCCAGCAGTCACGAGGGCTACGAGCAGTACTTC
>TRBV18|TRBD1|TRBJ1-5|NA
CASSIGTANSNQLQHF
TGTGCCAGCTCAATCGGGACAGCGAATAGCAATCAGCTCCAGCATTTT
>TRBV5-4|NA|TRBJ1-1|many
CASSLAWGWTEAFF
TGTGCCAGCAGCTTGGCGTGGGGATGGACTGAAGCTTTCTTT
>TRBV15|NA|TRBJ1-1|many
CATSRDGTGEAFF
TGTGCCACCAGCAGAGATGGTACGGGTGAAGCTTTCTTT
>TRBV24-1|NA|TRBJ2-5|many
CATSNSGPGETQYF
TGTGCCACCAGTAACAGTGGGCCTGGAGAGACCCAGTACTTC
>TRBV19|NA|TRBJ2-7|few
CASSTRGQSDEQYF
TGTGCCAGTTCAACCCGGGGGCAGTCTGACGAGCAGTACTTC
>TRBV19|TRBD1|TRBJ1-2|medium-sized
CASSVDRVGYGYTF
TGTGCCAGTAGTGTCGACAGGGTAGGCTATGGCTACACCTTC
>TRBV6-2/TRBV6-3|NA|TRBJ1-1|many
CASTPLGTGTEAFF
TGTGCCAGCACCCCCCTCGGGACGGGCACTGAAGCTTTCTTT
>TRBV5-6|TRBD2|TRBJ2-1|many
CASNAGVDSYNEQFF
TGTGCCAGCAACGCGGGAGTTGACTCCTACAATGAGCAGTTCTTC
>TRBV30|NA|TRBJ1-4|many
CAWSLIRAGPNEKLFF
TGTGCCTGGAGTCTCATACGGGCAGGGCCTAATGAAAAACTGTTTTTT
>TRBV18|NA|TRBJ2-1|many
CASSPPDTPFYNEQFF
TGTGCCAGCTCACCACCGGACACCCCCTTCTACAATGAGCAGTTCTTC
>TRBV27|NA|TRBJ1-4|few
CASSPRGRGNEKLFF
TGTGCCAGCAGTCCAAGGGGACGTGGTAATGAAAAACTGTTTTTT
>TRBV10-3|TRBD1|TRBJ1-2|few
CAISVGTEYGYTF
TGTGCCATCAGTGTCGGGACAGAATATGGCTACACCTTC
>TRBV20-1|NA|TRBJ2-3|few
CSAREKGSSTDTQYF
TGCAGTGCTAGAGAAAAGGGGTCTAGCACAGATACGCAGTATTTT
>TRBV6-2/TRBV6-3|NA|TRBJ2-7|many
CASSYSRLESYEQYF
TGTGCCAGCAGTTACTCCCGACTAGAAAGCTACGAGCAGTACTTC
>TRBV6-5|TRBD1|TRBJ2-6|NA
CASSRDRPYSGANVLTF
TGTGCCAGCAGTCGGGACAGGCCCTACTCTGGGGCCAACGTCCTGACTTTC
>TRBV27|TRBD1|TRBJ1-1|medium-sized
CASSLLGQGSTEAFF
TGTGCCAGCAGTTTACTGGGACAGGGGAGTACTGAAGCTTTCTTT
>TRBV6-2/TRBV6-3|NA|TRBJ1-5|many
CASSPRGEAFNQPQHF
TGTGCCAGCAGCCCCCGGGGTGAGGCCTTCAATCAGCCCCAGCATTTT
>TRBV19|NA|TRBJ2-7|many
CASSIGGRPYEQYF
TGTGCCAGTAGTATAGGGGGCCGCCCCTACGAGCAGTACTTC
>TRBV18|NA|TRBJ2-7|many
CASSPQGDEQYF
TGTGCCAGCTCACCGCAGGGCGACGAGCAGTACTTC
>TRBV6-5|NA|TRBJ1-2|medium-sized
CASSYSSGLNYGYTF
TGTGCCAGCAGTTACTCCTCGGGTCTTAACTATGGCTACACCTTC
>TRBV19|NA|TRBJ1-2|few
CASNTGHMSSGGYTF
TGTGCCAGTAATACGGGACACATGAGTTCGGGTGGCTACACCTTC
>TRBV7-2|TRBD2|TRBJ2-5|medium-sized
CASSLGSLAGLETQYF
TGTGCCAGCAGCCTGGGGAGCCTAGCGGGATTAGAGACCCAGTACTTC
>TRBV6-5|NA|TRBJ2-2|many
CATSRGYTGELFF
TGTGCCACGAGCAGGGGCTACACCGGGGAGCTGTTTTTT
>TRBV27|TRBD2|TRBJ2-3|medium-sized
CASTPSGVHTQYF
TGTGCCAGCACCCCTAGCGGGGTTCATACGCAGTATTTT
>TRBV19|NA|TRBJ1-3|many
CASSTIAGLSGNTIYF
TGTGCCAGTAGTACCATCGCAGGGCTCTCTGGAAACACCATATATTTT
>TRBV5-4|NA|TRBJ1-2|NA
CASSGKNGYTF
TGTGCCAGCAGCGGAAAGAATGGCTACACCTTC
>TRBV30|NA|TRBJ1-2|few
CAWRPGQGDGYTF
TGTGCCTGGAGGCCTGGGCAGGGTGATGGCTACACCTTC
>TRBV11-2|NA|TRBJ1-6|few
CASSPALGLTSPLHF
TGTGCCAGCAGCCCGGCCCTGGGCTTGACTTCACCCCTCCACTTT
>TRBV6-6|NA|TRBJ2-3|many
CASLNRGEGTDTQYF
TGTGCCAGCCTGAATAGGGGGGAGGGGACAGATACGCAGTATTTT
>TRBV18|NA|TRBJ2-5|NA
CASSPRADRSQETQYF
TGTGCCAGCTCACCAAGGGCGGATCGCTCCCAAGAGACCCAGTACTTC